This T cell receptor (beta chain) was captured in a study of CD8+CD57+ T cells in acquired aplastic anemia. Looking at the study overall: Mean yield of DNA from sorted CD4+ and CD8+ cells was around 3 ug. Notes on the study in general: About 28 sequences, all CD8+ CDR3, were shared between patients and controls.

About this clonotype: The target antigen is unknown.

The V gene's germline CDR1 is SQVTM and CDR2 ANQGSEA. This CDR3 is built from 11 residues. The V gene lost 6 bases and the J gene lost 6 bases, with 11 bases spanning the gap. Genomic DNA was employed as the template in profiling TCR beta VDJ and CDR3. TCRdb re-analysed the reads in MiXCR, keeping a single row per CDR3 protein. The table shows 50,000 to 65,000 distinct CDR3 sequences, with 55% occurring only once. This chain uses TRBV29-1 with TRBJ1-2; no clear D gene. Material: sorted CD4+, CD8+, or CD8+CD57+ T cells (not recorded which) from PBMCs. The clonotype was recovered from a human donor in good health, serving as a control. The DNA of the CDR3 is TGCAGCGTCCCCCTCGCCCATGGCTACACCTTC. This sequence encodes CSVPLAHGYTF.